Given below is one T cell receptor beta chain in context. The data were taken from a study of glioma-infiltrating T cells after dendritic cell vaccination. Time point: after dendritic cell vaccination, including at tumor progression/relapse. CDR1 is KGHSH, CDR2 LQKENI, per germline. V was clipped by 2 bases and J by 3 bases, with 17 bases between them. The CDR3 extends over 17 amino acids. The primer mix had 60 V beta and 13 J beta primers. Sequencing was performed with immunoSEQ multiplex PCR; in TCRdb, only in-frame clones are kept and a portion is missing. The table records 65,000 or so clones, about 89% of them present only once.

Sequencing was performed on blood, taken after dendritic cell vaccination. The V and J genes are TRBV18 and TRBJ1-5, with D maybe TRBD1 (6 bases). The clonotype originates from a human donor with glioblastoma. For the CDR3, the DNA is TGTGCCAGCTCACCAGAAAGGCCAGGGGTAGACAATCAGCCCCAGCATTTT. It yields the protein CASSPERPGVDNQPQHF. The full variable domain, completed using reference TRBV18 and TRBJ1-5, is NAGVMQNPRHLVRRRGQEARLRCSPMKGHSHVYWYRQLPEEGLKFMVYLQKENIIDESGMPKERFSAEFPKEGPSILRIQQVVRGDSAAYFCASSPERPGVDNQPQHFGDGTRLSIL.